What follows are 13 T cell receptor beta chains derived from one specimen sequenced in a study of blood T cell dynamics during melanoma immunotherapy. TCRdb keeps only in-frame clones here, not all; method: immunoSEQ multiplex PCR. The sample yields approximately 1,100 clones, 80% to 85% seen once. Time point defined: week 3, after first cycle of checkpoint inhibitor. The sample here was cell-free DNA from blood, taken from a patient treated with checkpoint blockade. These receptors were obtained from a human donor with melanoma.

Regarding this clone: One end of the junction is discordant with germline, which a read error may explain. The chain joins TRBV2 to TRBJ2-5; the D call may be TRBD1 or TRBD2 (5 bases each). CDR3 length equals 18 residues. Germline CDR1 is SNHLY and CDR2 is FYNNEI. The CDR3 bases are TGTGCCAGCAGGGAAGCCCGAGGGGCGCGGACCTTGGGGGAGACCCAGTACTTC. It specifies CASREARGARTLGETQYF.

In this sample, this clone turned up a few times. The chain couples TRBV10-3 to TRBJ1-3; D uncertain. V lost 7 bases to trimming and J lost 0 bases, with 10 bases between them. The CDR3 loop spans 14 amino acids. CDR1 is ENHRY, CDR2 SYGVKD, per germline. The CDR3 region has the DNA TGTGCCATCATGACCGACGGCTCTGGAAACACCATATATTTT. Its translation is CAIMTDGSGNTIYF.

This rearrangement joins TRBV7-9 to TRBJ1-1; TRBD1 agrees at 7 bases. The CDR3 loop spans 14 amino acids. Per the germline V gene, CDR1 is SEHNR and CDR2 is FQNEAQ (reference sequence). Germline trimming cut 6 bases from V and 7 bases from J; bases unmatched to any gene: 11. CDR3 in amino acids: CASSLLQGGIEAFF. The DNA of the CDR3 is TGTGCCAGCAGTCTTCTCCAGGGGGGGATTGAAGCTTTCTTT. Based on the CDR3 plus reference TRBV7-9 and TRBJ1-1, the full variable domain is DTGVSQNPRHKITKRGQNVTFRCDPISEHNRLYWYRQTLGQGPEFLTYFQNEAQLEKSRLLSDRFSAERPKGSFSTLEIQRTEQGDSAMYLCASSLLQGGIEAFFGQGTRLTVV.

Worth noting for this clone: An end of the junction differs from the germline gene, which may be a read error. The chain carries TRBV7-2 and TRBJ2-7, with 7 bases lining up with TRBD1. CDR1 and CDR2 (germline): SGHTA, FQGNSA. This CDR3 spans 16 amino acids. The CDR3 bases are TGTGCCAGCAGCCCGGATAGGGGGCCAGGCGGCAGTGGCAGGGTCTTC. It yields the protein CASSPDRGPGGSGRVF. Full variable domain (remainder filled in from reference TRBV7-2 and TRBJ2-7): GAGVSQSPSNKVTEKGKDVELRCDPISGHTALYWYRQSLGQGLEFLIYFQGNSAPDKSGLPSDRFSAERTGGSVSTLTIQRTQQEDSAVYLCASSPDRGPGGSGRVFGPGTRLTVT.

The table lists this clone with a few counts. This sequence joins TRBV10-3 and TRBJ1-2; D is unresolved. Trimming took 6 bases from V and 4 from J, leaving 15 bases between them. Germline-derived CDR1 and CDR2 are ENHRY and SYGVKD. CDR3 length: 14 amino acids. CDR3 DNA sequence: TGTGCCATCAGATCGAGTCAGATCCTCTATGGCTACACCTTC. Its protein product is CAIRSSQILYGYTF.

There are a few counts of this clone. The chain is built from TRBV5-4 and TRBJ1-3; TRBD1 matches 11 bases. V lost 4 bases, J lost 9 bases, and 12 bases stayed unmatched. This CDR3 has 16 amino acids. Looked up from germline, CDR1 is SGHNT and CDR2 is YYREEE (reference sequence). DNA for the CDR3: TGTGCCAGCAGCACCGGACAGGGGGCACGTGTGGGCACCATATATTTT. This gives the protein CASSTGQGARVGTIYF.

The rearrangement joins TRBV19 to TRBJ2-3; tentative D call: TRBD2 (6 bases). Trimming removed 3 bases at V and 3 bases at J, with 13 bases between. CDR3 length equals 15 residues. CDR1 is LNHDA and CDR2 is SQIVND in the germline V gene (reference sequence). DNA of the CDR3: TGTGCCAGTAGTATGGAGGGCGGTCGGACAGATACGCAGTATTTT. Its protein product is CASSMEGGRTDTQYF. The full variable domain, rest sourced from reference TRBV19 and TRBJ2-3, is DGGITQSPKYLFRKEGQNVTLSCEQNLNHDAMYWYRQDPGQGLRLIYYSQIVNDFQKGDIAEGYSVSREKKESFPLTVTSAQKNPTAFYLCASSMEGGRTDTQYFGPGTRLTVL.

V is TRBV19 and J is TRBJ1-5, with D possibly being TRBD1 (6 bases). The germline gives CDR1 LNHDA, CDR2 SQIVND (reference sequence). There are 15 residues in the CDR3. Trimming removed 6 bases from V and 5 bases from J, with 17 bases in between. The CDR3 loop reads CASSPSRQGYQPQHF. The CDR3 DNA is TGTGCCAGTAGCCCCTCCCGGCAGGGGTATCAGCCCCAGCATTTT.

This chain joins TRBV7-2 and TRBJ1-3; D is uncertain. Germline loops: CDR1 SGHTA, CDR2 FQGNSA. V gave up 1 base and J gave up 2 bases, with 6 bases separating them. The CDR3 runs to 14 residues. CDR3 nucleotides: TGTGCCAGCAGCTTAGGTGCGGCTGGAAACACCATATATTTT. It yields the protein CASSLGAAGNTIYF.

CDR3 sequence: CASSIDHSTASTYGYTF. The CDR3 region has the DNA TGTGCCAGTAGTATAGATCATTCGACAGCTTCTACCTATGGCTACACCTTC. J is TRBJ1-2 and V is TRBV19, with a tentative D call TRBD1 (5 bases). The CDR3 has 17 residues. Trimming shortened V by 0 bases and J by 4 bases, and 18 bases separated the two germline ends. Germline CDR1 LNHDA, CDR2 SQIVND (reference sequence).

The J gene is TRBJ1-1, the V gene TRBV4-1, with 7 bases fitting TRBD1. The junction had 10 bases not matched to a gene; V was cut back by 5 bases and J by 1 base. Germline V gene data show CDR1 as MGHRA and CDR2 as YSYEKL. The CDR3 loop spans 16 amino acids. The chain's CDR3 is CASSESGTASNTEAFF. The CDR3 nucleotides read TGCGCCAGCAGCGAATCCGGGACAGCTTCGAACACTGAAGCTTTCTTT.

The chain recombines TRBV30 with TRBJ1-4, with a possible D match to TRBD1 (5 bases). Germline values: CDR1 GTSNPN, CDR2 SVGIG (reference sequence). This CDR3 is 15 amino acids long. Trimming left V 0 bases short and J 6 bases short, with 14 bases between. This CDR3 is CAWSVLGRRDEKLFF. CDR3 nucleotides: TGTGCCTGGAGTGTATTGGGGCGTCGAGATGAAAAACTGTTTTTT.

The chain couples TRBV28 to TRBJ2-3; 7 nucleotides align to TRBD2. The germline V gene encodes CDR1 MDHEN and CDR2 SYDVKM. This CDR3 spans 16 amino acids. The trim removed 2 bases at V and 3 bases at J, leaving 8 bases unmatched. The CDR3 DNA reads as TGTGCCAGCAGTTTAGGGTCGGGGGGAAGAACAGATACGCAGTATTTT. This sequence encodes CASSLGSGGRTDTQYF.